This T cell receptor (beta chain) stems from a study of blood T cells in healthy people across ages. The use of a sample-barcoded 5' primer and a J-beta primer mix characterized a second PCR of roughly 7 to 11 cycles. From the 5' RACE reads, TCRdb called clonotypes with MiXCR, one entry per CDR3 protein. The repertoire includes over 950,000 distinct CDR3 sequences, 30% to 40% of them detected once, and about an eighth sits in the top ten. The CDR3 sequence is 14 residues long. Trimming stripped 3 bases from V and 8 bases from J, with 19 bases between. Per germline, CDR1 GTSNPN and CDR2 SVGIG (reference sequence).

The sequence derives from a man between 18 and 29 years old in good health. This rearrangement joins TRBV30 to TRBJ1-2; weak D call: TRBD1 (6 bases). Material: blood. CDR3 amino acids: CAWRIPDRRRGYTF. The CDR3 DNA reads TGTGCCTGGAGGATTCCCGACAGGAGACGGGGCTACACCTTC.